This TCR beta chain was sequenced in a study of blood T cell repertoires in COVID-19. In the original processing: Quantification of nucleated cells was approximated via reference gene primer amplification. The assay was immunoSEQ multiplex PCR, and TCRdb's table has in-frame clones only and misses some. The DNA gave D and trimming, while V, J and clone size come from that table. Among about 180,000 clones listed, roughly four fifths were seen once. Per germline, CDR1 LNHDA and CDR2 SQIVND (reference sequence). Trimming removed 3 bases from V and 6 bases from J, with 12 bases in between. The CDR3 extends over 13 amino acids.

This clonotype originated in a human donor in a cohort sampled during active COVID-19. The chain employs TRBV19 and TRBJ2-7, with a weak D call TRBD2 (6 bases). The specimen was peripheral blood. Here the CDR3 DNA reads TGTGCCAGTAGTATCAAGGAGGGCTCCGAGCAGTACTTC. Its protein is CASSIKEGSEQYF.